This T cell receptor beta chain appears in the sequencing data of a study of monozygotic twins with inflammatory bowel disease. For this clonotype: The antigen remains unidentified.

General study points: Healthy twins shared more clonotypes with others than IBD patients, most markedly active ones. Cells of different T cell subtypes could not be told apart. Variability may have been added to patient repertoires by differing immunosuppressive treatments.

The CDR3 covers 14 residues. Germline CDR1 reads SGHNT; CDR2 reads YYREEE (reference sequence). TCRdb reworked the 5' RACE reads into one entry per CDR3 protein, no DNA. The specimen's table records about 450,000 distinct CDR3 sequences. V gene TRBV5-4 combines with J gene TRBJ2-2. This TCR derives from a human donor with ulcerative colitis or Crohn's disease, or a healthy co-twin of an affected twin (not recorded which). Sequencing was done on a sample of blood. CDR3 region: CASSLDYNTGELFF.